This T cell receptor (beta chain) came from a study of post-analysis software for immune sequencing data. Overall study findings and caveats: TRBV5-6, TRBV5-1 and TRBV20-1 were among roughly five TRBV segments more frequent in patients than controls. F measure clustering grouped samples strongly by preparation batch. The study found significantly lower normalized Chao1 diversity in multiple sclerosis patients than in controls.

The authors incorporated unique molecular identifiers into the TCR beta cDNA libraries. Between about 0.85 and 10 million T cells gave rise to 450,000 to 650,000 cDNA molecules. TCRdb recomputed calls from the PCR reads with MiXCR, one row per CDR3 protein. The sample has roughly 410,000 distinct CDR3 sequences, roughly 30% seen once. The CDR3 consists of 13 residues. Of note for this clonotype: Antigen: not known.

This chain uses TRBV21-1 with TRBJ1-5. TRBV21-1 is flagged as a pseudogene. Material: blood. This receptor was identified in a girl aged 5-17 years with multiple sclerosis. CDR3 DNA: TGTGCCAGCTTAAAGCAGGCCCGACAGCCCCAGCATTTT. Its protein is CASLKQARQPQHF.